One and the same sample provided the 14 T cell receptor beta chains below, sequenced in a study of blood T cell repertoires in COVID-19. Assay used: immunoSEQ multiplex PCR; TCRdb lists only in-frame clones, some missing. The sample lists about 140,000 clones, around nine tenths occurring once. Sample: peripheral blood. These receptor sequences come from a woman between 35 and 50 years old with acute or convalescent COVID-19.

The rearrangement uses TRBV4-2 and TRBJ2-7, with D unclear. Germline CDR1 reads LGHNA; CDR2 reads YNFKEQ. This CDR3 region has 14 residues. The V and J ends lost 0 bases and 1 base respectively, with 7 bases between them. The CDR3, as DNA: TGTGCCAGCAGCCAAGATACCCAGTCCTACGAGCAGTACTTC. Its translation is CASSQDTQSYEQYF.

The rearrangement links TRBV6-5 to TRBJ1-1; unclear D gene. Per germline, CDR1 MNHEY and CDR2 SVGAGI. V was trimmed by 2 bases and J by 4 bases, leaving 11 bases between them. The CDR3 totals 14 residues. The CDR3 bases are TGTGCCAGCAGTTACGATTTCGGGAGCACTGAAGCTTTCTTT. Protein product: CASSYDFGSTEAFF.

Comments on this clone: Other DNA sequences in the sample encode the same CDR3. The J gene is TRBJ2-1, the V gene TRBV5-1; possible D gene TRBD2, 5 bases. The CDR3 is 15 amino acids. The V gene's germline CDR1 is SGHRS and CDR2 YFSETQ. V lost 2 bases to trimming and J lost 4 bases, with 13 bases between them. The CDR3 protein is CASSLVAGGYNEQFF. The DNA for the CDR3 is TGCGCCAGCAGCTTAGTGGCAGGCGGGTACAATGAGCAGTTCTTC.

V gene TRBV10-2 combines with J gene TRBJ1-1; no reliable D call. Germline lookup yields CDR1 WSHSY and CDR2 SAAADI. V lost 7 bases, J lost 3 bases, and 6 bases lay in between. This CDR3 contains 11 residues. The CDR3: CASTRYTEAFF. The CDR3 bases are TGCGCCAGCACGCGATACACTGAAGCTTTCTTT.

J is TRBJ2-7 and V is TRBV4-1; 7 positions match TRBD2. Germline-derived CDR1 and CDR2 are MGHRA and YSYEKL. The CDR3 has 13 residues. Trimming cost V 4 bases and J 5 bases; bases outside gene matches: 5. The CDR3 nucleotides are TGCGCCAGCAGCCCGGGGGGAAGGAACGAGCAGTACTTC. Amino acids: CASSPGGRNEQYF.

Only one count was recorded for this clone. The chain joins TRBV28 to TRBJ2-1; 8 bases align to TRBD1. Germline V CDR1 and CDR2: MDHEN, SYDVKM. This CDR3 contains 14 residues. J gave up 8 bases and V 3 bases, and 6 bases lay outside the gene matches. CDR3 DNA sequence: TGTGCCAGCAGTTTCCGACCAGGGGGCGATGAGCAGTTCTTC. Translation: CASSFRPGGDEQFF.

The V call is TRBV19, the J call TRBJ1-1; perhaps TRBD1 as D (5 bases). The V gene lost 7 bases and the J gene lost 2 bases, with 11 bases spanning the gap. The CDR3 totals 13 residues. Germline-derived CDR1 and CDR2 are LNHDA and SQIVND (reference sequence). The CDR3 is CASKRGTNTEAFF. As DNA, the CDR3 is TGTGCCAGTAAGCGGGGGACTAACACTGAAGCTTTCTTT.

This clone was counted a few times. The chain employs TRBV2 and TRBJ2-7, with 8 positions matching TRBD1. Germline assignment: CDR1 SNHLY and CDR2 FYNNEI. This CDR3 spans 14 amino acids. Losses at the gene ends were 5 bases for V and 0 bases for J; bases not matched to a gene: 3. The CDR3 DNA reads as TGTGCCAGCAGTCGACAGGGGAGCTCCTACGAGCAGTACTTC. This encodes CASSRQGSSYEQYF.

The V and J genes are TRBV7-9 and TRBJ1-4; 7 nucleotides align to TRBD1. V lost 4 bases to trimming and J lost 3 bases; unmatched junction nucleotides: 2. The CDR3 length is 14 residues. CDR1 and CDR2 from the germline V gene are SEHNR and FQNEAQ (reference sequence). CDR3 in DNA: TGTGCCAGCAGCTCGGGACAGCCTAATGAAAAACTGTTTTTT. Protein product: CASSSGQPNEKLFF.

The chain is built from TRBV20-1 and TRBJ2-7; weak D call: TRBD1 (6 bases). CDR3 size: 11 residues. The germline gives CDR1 DFQATT, CDR2 SNEGSKA (reference sequence). Trimming pared 8 bases from V and 7 bases from J, leaving 15 bases between. The CDR3 sequence: CSKQGEWEQYF. For the CDR3, the DNA is TGCAGTAAACAGGGAGAGTGGGAGCAGTACTTC.

Concerning this clone itself: A much more abundant neighbour one base away suggests this may be a read error. The V gene is TRBV19, the J gene TRBJ1-2; 7 bases fit TRBD1. Germline CDR1 is LNHDA and CDR2 is SQIVND (reference sequence). The length of the CDR3 is 11 residues. The V gene end was trimmed by 6 bases and the J gene end by 7 bases; junction bases not matched to a gene: 2. CDR3 loop: CASRTGIGYTF. Here the CDR3 DNA reads TGTGCCAGTAGGACAGGGATTGGCTACACCTTC.

V is TRBV24-1 and J is TRBJ1-5, with 7 bases identical to TRBD1. V lost 5 bases and J lost 2; bases outside the gene matches: 5. The CDR3 has 15 amino acids. Germline-derived CDR1 and CDR2 are KGHDR and SFDVKD. The CDR3 region is CATSATGFGNQPQHF. In DNA, the CDR3 is TGTGCCACCAGTGCGACAGGGTTTGGCAATCAGCCCCAGCATTTT.

The CDR3 is CASSMVAYGAGVGVNEQFF. The CDR3 DNA sequence: TGTGCCAGTAGTATGGTCGCTTACGGTGCGGGAGTGGGAGTCAATGAGCAGTTCTTC. This chain links TRBV19 with TRBJ2-1, with 7 nucleotides matching TRBD2. Looked up from germline, CDR1 is LNHDA and CDR2 is SQIVND (reference sequence). J lost 6 bases, V lost 3 bases, and 20 bases had no gene match. This CDR3 is 19 amino acids long.

The CDR3 DNA sequence: TGCGCCAGCAGCCTAGGACAGGGGGCAGATACGCAGTATTTT. Amino acid sequence: CASSLGQGADTQYF. The chain recombines TRBV4-3 with TRBJ2-3; 10 bases fit TRBD1. This CDR3 is 14 amino acids long. The V and J ends lost 4 bases and 4 bases, in that order; junction bases with no gene match: 2. Per germline, CDR1 LGHNA and CDR2 YSLEER.